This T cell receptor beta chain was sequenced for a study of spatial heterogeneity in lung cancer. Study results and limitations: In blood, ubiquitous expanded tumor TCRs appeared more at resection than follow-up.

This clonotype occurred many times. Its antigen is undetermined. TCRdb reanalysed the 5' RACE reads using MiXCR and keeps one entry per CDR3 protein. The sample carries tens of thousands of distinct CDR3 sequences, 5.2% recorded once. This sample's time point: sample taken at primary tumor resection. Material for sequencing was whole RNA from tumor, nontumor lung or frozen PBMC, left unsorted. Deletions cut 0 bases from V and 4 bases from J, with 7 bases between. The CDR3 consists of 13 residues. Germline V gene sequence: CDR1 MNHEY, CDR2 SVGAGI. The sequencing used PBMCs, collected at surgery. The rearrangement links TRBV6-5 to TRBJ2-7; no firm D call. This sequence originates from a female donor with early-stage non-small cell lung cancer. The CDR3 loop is CASSYSTSYEQYF. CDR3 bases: TGTGCCAGCAGTTACTCGACCAGTTACGAGCAGTACTTC.